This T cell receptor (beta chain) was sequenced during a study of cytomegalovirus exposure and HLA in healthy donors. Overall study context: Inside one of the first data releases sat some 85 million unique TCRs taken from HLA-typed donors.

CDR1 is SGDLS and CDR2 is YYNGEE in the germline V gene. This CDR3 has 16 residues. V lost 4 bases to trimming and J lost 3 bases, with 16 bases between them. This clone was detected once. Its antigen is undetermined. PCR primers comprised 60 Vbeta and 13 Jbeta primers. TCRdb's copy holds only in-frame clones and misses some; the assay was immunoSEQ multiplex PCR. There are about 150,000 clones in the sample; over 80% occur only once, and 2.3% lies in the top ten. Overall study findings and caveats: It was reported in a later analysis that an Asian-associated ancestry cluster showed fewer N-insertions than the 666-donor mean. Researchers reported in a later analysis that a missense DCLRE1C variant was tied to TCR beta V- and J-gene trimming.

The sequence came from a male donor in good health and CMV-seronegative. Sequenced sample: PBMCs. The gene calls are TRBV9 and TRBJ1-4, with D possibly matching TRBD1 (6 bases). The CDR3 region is CASSPTAGAPNEKLFF. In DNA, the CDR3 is TGTGCCAGCAGCCCAACAGCGGGGGCCCCTAATGAAAAACTGTTTTTT. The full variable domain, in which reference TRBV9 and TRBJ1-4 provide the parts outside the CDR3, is DSGVTQTPKHLITATGQRVTLRCSPRSGDLSVYWYQQSLDQGLQFLIQYYNGEERAKGNILERFSAQQFPDLHSELNLSSLELGDSALYFCASSPTAGAPNEKLFFGSGTQLSVL.